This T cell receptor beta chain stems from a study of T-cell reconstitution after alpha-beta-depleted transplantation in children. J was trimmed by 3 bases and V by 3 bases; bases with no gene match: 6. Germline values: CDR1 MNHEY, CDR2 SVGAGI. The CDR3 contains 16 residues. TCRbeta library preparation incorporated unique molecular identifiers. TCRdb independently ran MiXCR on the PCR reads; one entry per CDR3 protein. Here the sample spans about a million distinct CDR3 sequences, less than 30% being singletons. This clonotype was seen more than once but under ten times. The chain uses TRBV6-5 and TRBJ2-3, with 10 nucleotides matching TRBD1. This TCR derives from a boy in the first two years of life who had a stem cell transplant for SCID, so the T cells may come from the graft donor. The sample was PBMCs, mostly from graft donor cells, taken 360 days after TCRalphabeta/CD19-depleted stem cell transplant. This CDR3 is CASSYLDRGRTDTQYF. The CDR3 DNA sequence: TGTGCCAGCAGTTATCTTGACAGGGGGCGAACAGATACGCAGTATTTT.